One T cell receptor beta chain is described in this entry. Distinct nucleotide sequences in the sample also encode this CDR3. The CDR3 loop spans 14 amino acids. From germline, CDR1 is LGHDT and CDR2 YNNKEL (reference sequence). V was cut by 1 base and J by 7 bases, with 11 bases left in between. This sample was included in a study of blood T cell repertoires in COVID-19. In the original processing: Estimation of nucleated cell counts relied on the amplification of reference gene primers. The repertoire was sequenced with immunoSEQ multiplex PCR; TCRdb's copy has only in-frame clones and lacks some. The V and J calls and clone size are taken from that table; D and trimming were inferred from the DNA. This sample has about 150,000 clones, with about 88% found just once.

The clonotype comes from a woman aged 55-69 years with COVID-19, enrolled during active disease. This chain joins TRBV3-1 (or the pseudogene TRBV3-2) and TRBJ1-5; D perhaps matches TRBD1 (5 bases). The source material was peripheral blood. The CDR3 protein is CASSQGRGNQPQHF. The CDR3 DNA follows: TGTGCCAGCAGCCAAGGACGGGGGAACCAGCCCCAGCATTTT.